The clone carrying this T cell receptor (beta chain) appeared a single time. Clones were read by immunoSEQ multiplex PCR, and TCRdb kept only the in-frame ones, dropping some. The data contain around 64,000 clones, approximately 93% of them singletons. The data were taken from a study of T cell changes during pregnancy in multiple sclerosis. The CDR3 length is 15 residues. V lost 9 bases to trimming and J lost 3 bases, with 19 bases between them. Germline assignment: CDR1 MNHEY and CDR2 SMNVEV (reference sequence). This specimen consisted of CD8+ T cells from peripheral blood mononuclear cells, obtained in the third trimester of pregnancy. The clonotype comes from a female donor with multiple sclerosis, enrolled in a pregnancy study. The chain links TRBV27 to TRBJ2-3, with a weak D call TRBD2 (7 bases). This CDR3 is CASFWGGQPTDTQYF. The CDR3 DNA is TGTGCCAGTTTTTGGGGGGGCCAGCCTACAGATACGCAGTATTTT.